This TCR beta chain came from a study of blood T cell repertoires in COVID-19. Study-wide context: Acute and convalescent COVID-19 specimens originated in the United States, Italy and Spain.

The germline gives CDR1 SQVTM, CDR2 ANQGSEA. The CDR3 is made up of 16 amino acids. Trimming cost V 6 bases and J 0 bases, with 20 bases left between them. Some clones are missing from TCRdb's copy, which holds only in-frame ones; the method was immunoSEQ multiplex PCR. The sample includes under 200,000 clones, around 87% seen only once; the top ten take approximately 4%. This chain uses TRBV29-1 with TRBJ1-2; no reliable D call. This receptor was identified in a man between 18 and 29 years old with active or convalescent COVID-19. Sequenced material: peripheral blood. DNA for the CDR3: TGCAGCGTCGAGCCCCTCAGCGTGGCTTCTAACTATGGCTACACCTTC. It codes for CSVEPLSVASNYGYTF.